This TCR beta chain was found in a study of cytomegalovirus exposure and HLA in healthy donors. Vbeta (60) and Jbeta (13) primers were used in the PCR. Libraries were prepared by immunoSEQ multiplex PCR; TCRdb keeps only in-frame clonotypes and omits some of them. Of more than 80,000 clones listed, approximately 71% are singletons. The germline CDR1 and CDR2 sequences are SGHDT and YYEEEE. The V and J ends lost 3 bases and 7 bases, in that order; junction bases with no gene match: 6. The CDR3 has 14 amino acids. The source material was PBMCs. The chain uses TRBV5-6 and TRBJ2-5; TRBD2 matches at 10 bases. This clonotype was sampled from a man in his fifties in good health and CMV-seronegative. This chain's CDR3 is CASSSQREGGTQYF. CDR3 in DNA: TGTGCCAGCAGCTCCCAGCGGGAGGGGGGGACCCAGTACTTC.